This T cell receptor beta chain was observed in a study of spatial heterogeneity in lung cancer (dated by TCRdb to about 2019). At the level of the whole study: Samples were obtained from 70 to 85 patients with early-stage, untreated non-small cell lung cancer from the lung TRACERx cohort. Follow-up PBMC samples were sequenced whenever available, with a median time to follow-up of 2 to 3 years after resection. Beta-chain transcripts were consistently detected in greater numbers than alpha-chain transcripts, which likely reflected higher beta-chain transcript abundance. In the raw uncorrected reads, each unique combination of TCR and UMI appeared more than ten times on average. The study quantitatively compared TCR alpha and beta repertoires across multiple tumor regions, matched nontumor lung and blood in non-small cell lung cancer. The study linked features of the TCR repertoire to counts of nonsynonymous mutations, which were determined by whole-exome sequencing of tumor tissue. Both alpha and beta chains were TCR-sequenced in samples taken at surgery, namely 220 tumor regions, around 64 matched nontumor lung samples and roughly 56 PBMC samples.

In its sample, this clonotype was seen many times. It lacks a known antigen. The limits of the CDR3 on the DNA are not certain, so only TCRdb's listed CDR3 is given. The time point label here, explained by the study, means: blood at routine non-recurrence follow-up after resection. TCR sequencing used whole RNA extracted from tumor and nontumor lung tissue, or from cryopreserved PBMC samples, without cell sorting. Only patients for whom sufficient RNA was available from at least two tumor regions were selected for TCR sequencing. General study outcomes and caveats: Only roughly 15 patients were included in comparisons of baseline and follow-up blood repertoires. Confirming at a functional level the hypothesis that regional TCRs recognize regional mutations was considered to require additional single-cell paired TCR alpha and beta sequencing. Ubiquitous expanded tumor TCRs showed up in blood more often at tumor resection than at routine follow-up.

Libraries were prepared through 5' RACE. These reads were obtained on a NextSeq 500. In the TCR library protocol, a unique molecular identifier was attached to each TCR cDNA molecule so that PCR and sequencing errors could be corrected. On the study's bioinformatics: TCR identification, UMI-based error correction and CDR3 extraction were performed with Decombinator tools. TCRs above a frequency of 2 per 1,000, corresponding to the top 1% of the tumor frequency distribution, were defined as expanded. Renyi diversity was computed with the R vegan package after each repertoire had been subsampled 100 times to 5,000 TCRs. CDR3 similarity networks were built from amino acid triplet string-kernel similarity, with CDR3s being connected when pairwise similarity was above 0.82. Using fastp at Q25 and MiXCR, TCRdb reprocessed the public reads and kept productive beta chains. Entries that share a CDR3 protein sequence are merged under the most common genes and DNA. The V and J calls and clone size come from TCRdb's table, not from the authors' own analysis. The sample yields about 33,000 distinct CDR3 sequences; less than 11% were counted once. The ten top clones hold around 28% of the sample.

The CDR3 sequence holds 12 residues, the cysteine and phenylalanine included. The starting material was PBMCs, obtained at follow-up. The V and J genes are TRBV12-3 or TRBV12-4 and TRBJ1-6; the table names TRBD1, a call not compared with the DNA. The clonotype was recovered from a female donor with early-stage non-small cell lung cancer. The encoded CDR3 is CASSLEREYLHF.